A selection of T cell receptor beta chains follows, all from one sample in a study of cytomegalovirus exposure and HLA in healthy donors. The method was immunoSEQ multiplex PCR; TCRdb's version includes in-frame clones alone and lacks a portion of them. The sample table sets out about 160,000 clones. Sequencing was performed on PBMCs. The receptors were sampled from a man in his thirties or forties in good health and CMV-seronegative. Each CDR3 is given with its conserved first and last residue. D genes are given only for firm matches.

TRBD1 | TRBJ1-2 | TRBV15 | TGTGCCACCAGCATGGACAGGAGGCCTTCAAGCTACACCTTC | CATSMDRRPSSYTF
NA | TRBJ1-1 | TRBV5-4 | TGTGCCAGCAGCCTGGATACAGGGTTTCTGAACACTGAAGCTTTCTTT | CASSLDTGFLNTEAFF
NA | TRBJ2-7 | TRBV7-7 | TGTGCCAGCAGCAAAGACTCGGGTGGGGAGCAGTACTTC | CASSKDSGGEQYF
TRBD1 | TRBJ2-3 | TRBV11-2 | TGTGCCAGCAGCCCTCGGTTGGACAGGGGTGATACGCAGTATTTT | CASSPRLDRGDTQYF
NA | TRBJ2-7 | TRBV5-4 | TGTGCCAGCAGCCGGGACATAGAGGACGAGCAGTACTTC | CASSRDIEDEQYF
NA | TRBJ2-2 | TRBV9 | TGTGCCAGCAGCCGTACGGGGTTCGGGGACACCGGGGAGCTGTTTTTT | CASSRTGFGDTGELFF
NA | TRBJ1-2 | TRBV29-1 | TGCAGCGTTGTGTCAGGCAAGTGGAACTATGGCTACACCTTC | CSVVSGKWNYGYTF
TRBD1 | TRBJ2-5 | TRBV2 | TGTGCCAGCAGGCGTGGGGCCGGACAGGGTGTAGGAGAGACCCAGTACTTC | CASRRGAGQGVGETQYF
TRBD2 | TRBJ2-5 | TRBV5-1 | TGCGCCAGCAGCGTTGACGGGACTAGCGAGGAGACCCAGTACTTC | CASSVDGTSEETQYF
NA | TRBJ1-5 | TRBV28 | TGTGCCAGCAGTGAATCGGGGGGGGAACGGCCCCAGCATTTT | CASSESGGERPQHF
NA | TRBJ2-3 | TRBV11-3 | TGTGCCAGCAGTTTAAGTATAGTTTTCACAGATACGCAGTATTTT | CASSLSIVFTDTQYF
NA | TRBJ2-7 | TRBV6-5 | TGTGCCAGCAGTCGTGGGGGCCACTACGAGCAGTACTTC | CASSRGGHYEQYF
TRBD2 | TRBJ2-7 | TRBV27 | TGTGCCAGCAGTTTCTCGGGGGGGGACACCTCCTACGAGCAGTACTTC | CASSFSGGDTSYEQYF
TRBD1 | TRBJ1-2 | TRBV5-6 | TGTGCCAGCAGCTCACGTAACACAGGGGTTTCCTATGGCTACACCTTC | CASSSRNTGVSYGYTF
NA | TRBJ2-2 | TRBV5-1 | TGCGCCAGCAGCATGGGACTTAGGAACACCGGGGAGCTGTTTTTT | CASSMGLRNTGELFF
NA | TRBJ1-1 | TRBV29-1 | TGCAGCGTTGACGGTCCGGGAGGCACTGAAGCTTTCTTT | CSVDGPGGTEAFF
NA | TRBJ2-5 | TRBV18 | TGTGCCAGCTCACCACGAAGGGGGCAAGAGACCCAGTACTTC | CASSPRRGQETQYF
NA | TRBJ2-3 | TRBV6-5 | TGTGCCAGCAAGGAGACGGGGACAGATACGCAGTATTTT | CASKETGTDTQYF
TRBD1 | TRBJ1-1 | TRBV12-5 | TGTGCTAGTGGTTGGGTTAGACAGGGTGACACTGAAGCTTTCTTT | CASGWVRQGDTEAFF
TRBD1 | TRBJ1-5 | TRBV2 | TGTGCCAGCAGCCTATTCGGACAGGGCAGCAATCAGCCCCAGCATTTT | CASSLFGQGSNQPQHF
TRBD2 | TRBJ2-7 | TRBV7-9 | TGTGCCAGCAGCTTAGCAGGGACGGGAGGGGTTTCCTACGAGCAGTACTTC | CASSLAGTGGVSYEQYF
TRBD2 | TRBJ2-1 | TRBV7-9 | TGTGCCAGCAGCCGGACTAGCGGGAGCAACAATGAGCAGTTCTTC | CASSRTSGSNNEQFF
NA | TRBJ2-7 | TRBV7-8 | TGTGCCAGCACCCCGACTAGTTCAAGTTACGAGCAGTACTTC | CASTPTSSSYEQYF
NA | TRBJ2-5 | TRBV11-2 | TGTGCCAGCAGCCGTGGCTCGGCGGGCGGGGAGACCCAGTACTTC | CASSRGSAGGETQYF
NA | TRBJ1-2 | TRBV29-1 | TGCAGCCTCAAGGGGGAAGAAGACTATGGCTACACCTTC | CSLKGEEDYGYTF
NA | TRBJ2-5 | TRBV5-4 | TGTGCCAGCAGCTTGAACTGGGAGGAGACCCAGTACTTC | CASSLNWEETQYF
TRBD1 | TRBJ2-1 | TRBV6-1 | TGTGCCAGCAGTGAAATGGACAGGGTGTACGATGAGCAGTTCTTC | CASSEMDRVYDEQFF
TRBD1 | TRBJ1-1 | TRBV5-1 | TGCGCCAGCAGCCCTGAGACAGGGGGTGGCACTGAAGCTTTCTTT | CASSPETGGGTEAFF
NA | TRBJ2-1 | TRBV4-3 | TGCGCCAGCAGCCAAGGGTCTCACCACTCCGATGAGCAGTTCTTC | CASSQGSHHSDEQFF
NA | TRBJ1-1 | TRBV19 | TGTGCCAGTAGTGCCTACAGGGACACTGAAGCTTTCTTT | CASSAYRDTEAFF
TRBD1 | TRBJ2-7 | TRBV7-2 | TGTGCCAGCAGCCCGCGGACCGGGACAGCCTACGAGCAGTACTTC | CASSPRTGTAYEQYF
TRBD1 | TRBJ2-1 | TRBV27 | TGTGCCAGCAGCCCTCAGGCAACCGGGACAGGGGGCAATGAGCAGTTCTTC | CASSPQATGTGGNEQFF
NA | TRBJ1-1 | TRBV18 | TGTGCCAGCTCACCGGGACAAACAAACACTGAAGCTTTCTTT | CASSPGQTNTEAFF
NA | TRBJ2-3 | TRBV5-1 | TGCGCCAGCAGCCAGGGTCAGGGTACGCAGTATTTT | CASSQGQGTQYF
NA | TRBJ1-2 | TRBV2 | TGTGCCAGCAGTGCCGTGACAGGTGTCGGCTACACCTTC | CASSAVTGVGYTF
NA | TRBJ1-5 | TRBV7-8 | TGTGCCAGCAGCGCTGGGACTGGTCCTCCTCAGCCCCAGCATTTT | CASSAGTGPPQPQHF
NA | TRBJ1-5 | TRBV27 | TGTGCCAGCAGTTTATCGTCGTATAGCAATCAGCCCCAGCATTTT | CASSLSSYSNQPQHF
TRBD2 | TRBJ2-2 | TRBV4-2 | TGTGCCAGCAGCCCCATGGCGGGAGGGGGCACCGGGGAGCTGTTTTTT | CASSPMAGGGTGELFF
NA | TRBJ2-1 | TRBV19 | TGTGCCAGTAGTCAACCGGGGTCTAGCTCCTACAATGAGCAGTTCTTC | CASSQPGSSSYNEQFF
NA | TRBJ2-6 | TRBV19 | TGTGCCAGTAGTCATCTTGACAGCTCTGGGGCCAACGTCCTGACTTTC | CASSHLDSSGANVLTF
TRBD1 | TRBJ2-7 | TRBV25-1 | TGTGCCAGCAGTGAATCGGACAGGTTCTACGAGCAGTACTTC | CASSESDRFYEQYF
NA | TRBJ2-3 | TRBV9 | TGTGCCAGCAGCGTAGTCCCGGGAGCGGGCACAGATACGCAGTATTTT | CASSVVPGAGTDTQYF
NA | TRBJ2-3 | TRBV19 | TGTGCCAGTAGTATCCAGGATACTCCCAGATACGCAAGGTATTTT | CASSIQDTPRYARYF
NA | TRBJ1-2 | TRBV5-1 | TGCGCCAGCACGGGAGACCTATATGGCTACACCTTC | CASTGDLYGYTF
NA | TRBJ2-3 | TRBV2 | TGTGCCAGCAGTGAAAGCCACACAGATACGCAGTATTTT | CASSESHTDTQYF
TRBD1 | TRBJ2-1 | TRBV9 | TGTGCCAGCAGCGCCGGGGACAGGGGTTTGAATGAGCAGTTCTTC | CASSAGDRGLNEQFF
TRBD1 | TRBJ1-2 | TRBV10-3 | TGTGCCATCACCGAGGACAGGGACTATGGCTACACCTTC | CAITEDRDYGYTF
TRBD2 | TRBJ2-5 | TRBV2 | TGTGCCAGCGGCCGACTAGCGGGAGAGCTAGTGGGTGAGACCCAGTACTTC | CASGRLAGELVGETQYF
TRBD1 | TRBJ1-1 | TRBV11-3 | TGTGCCAGCAGCTCGCGACAGGGCCCGCCTGAAGCTTTCTTT | CASSSRQGPPEAFF
NA | TRBJ1-1 | TRBV2 | TGTGCCAGCATGGTACAGCCTACGAACACTGAAGCTTTCTTT | CASMVQPTNTEAFF
NA | TRBJ1-2 | TRBV5-5 | TGTGCCAGCAGCTCAGCCAAGTCCGGGGGCTATGGCTACACCTTC | CASSSAKSGGYGYTF
TRBD1 | TRBJ1-1 | TRBV5-6 | TGTGCCAGCAGCCCGGGACAGGGGAACACTGAAGCTTTCTTT | CASSPGQGNTEAFF
TRBD2 | TRBJ2-7 | TRBV5-4 | TGTGCCAGCAGCTTGGTGACTAGCGGGAGGTATTACGAGCAGTACTTC | CASSLVTSGRYYEQYF